This TCR beta chain was identified in a study of blood T cell repertoires in COVID-19. Turning to the study itself: Researchers got acute and convalescent COVID-19 samples from the United States, Italy and Spain. From T cells, B-cell-depleted T cells, or PBMCs came the material, which was cDNA or gDNA.

Symptom resolution, clearance, or two negative PCRs marked the recovered donors of Cohort 3. How the authors handled the data: Estimation of nucleated cell counts was performed using reference gene primer amplification. TCRdb keeps only in-frame clones here, not all; method: immunoSEQ multiplex PCR. The V and J calls and the clone size are those of that table, but D and trimming were determined from the DNA. The sample consists of roughly 200,000 clones, about 87% of them appearing once. Germline values: CDR1 LGHNA, CDR2 YSLEER. The CDR3 sequence is 15 residues long. V was clipped by 0 bases and J by 3 bases, with 11 bases between them.

The V call is TRBV4-3, the J call TRBJ1-2; D call uncertain. The clonotype comes from a man aged 25 to 40 who had recovered from COVID-19. The specimen sequenced was PBMCs or T cells enriched from blood (not recorded which). The chain's CDR3 is CASSQDSRGDYGYTF. Written as DNA, the CDR3 is TGCGCCAGCAGCCAAGATTCAAGAGGAGACTATGGCTACACCTTC.